This T cell receptor beta chain appears in the sequencing data of a study of blood T cell repertoires in COVID-19. Using immunoSEQ multiplex PCR, the repertoire was profiled, and TCRdb retains in-frame clones only, with some absent. The sample has under 150,000 clones; over 80% are singletons. The CDR3 is made up of 12 amino acids. V shed 5 bases and J shed 8 bases, with 12 bases lying between them. The chain recombines TRBV12-3 or TRBV12-4 with TRBJ1-1; tentatively, D is TRBD1 (6 bases). Sequenced: PBMCs or T cells enriched from blood (not recorded which). This receptor was taken from a man under 40 who had recovered from COVID-19. The CDR3 bases are TGTGCCAGCAGTCTTAGACAGGCGGAAGCTTTCTTT. Its protein product is CASSLRQAEAFF.